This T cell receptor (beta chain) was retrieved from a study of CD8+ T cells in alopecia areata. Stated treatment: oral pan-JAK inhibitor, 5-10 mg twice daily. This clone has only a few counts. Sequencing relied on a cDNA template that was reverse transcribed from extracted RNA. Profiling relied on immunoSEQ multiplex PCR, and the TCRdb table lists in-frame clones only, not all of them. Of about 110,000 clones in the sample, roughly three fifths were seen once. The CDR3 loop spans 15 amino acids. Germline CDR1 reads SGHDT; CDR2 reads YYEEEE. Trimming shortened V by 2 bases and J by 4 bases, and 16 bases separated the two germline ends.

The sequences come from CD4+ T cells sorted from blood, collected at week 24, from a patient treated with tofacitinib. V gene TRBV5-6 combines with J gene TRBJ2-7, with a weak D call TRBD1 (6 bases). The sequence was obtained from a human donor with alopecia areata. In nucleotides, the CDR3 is TGTGCCAGCAGCTTATGGACAGCCATCAATTACGAGCAGTACTTC. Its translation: CASSLWTAINYEQYF.